This TCR beta chain emerged from a study of T cell clones after liver transplantation. In regard to this clone: What it binds is unknown.

The CDR3 loop spans 15 amino acids. Trimming pared 0 bases from V and 10 bases from J, leaving 16 bases between. Germline-derived CDR1 and CDR2 are KGHSH and LQKENI. Some clones are missing from TCRdb's copy, which holds only in-frame ones; the method was immunoSEQ multiplex PCR. The sample shows about 51,000 clones, about 90% of them seen only once. Points from the study as a whole: Graft donor-reactive T cells possibly entered the graft instead of undergoing deletion. Low donor cell numbers restricted donor-reactive repertoire measurement in a couple of subjects. Compared with third party-reactive sequences, donor-reactive ones declined more, independent of withdrawal success. Circulating graft-donor-reactive CD4 TCRbeta sequences fell significantly post-transplant in 5 of 8 subjects.

This receptor was taken from a human patient who received a liver transplant. Among the T cells, some may be from the graft donor. Source: CD8+ T cells from blood, taken 12 months after liver transplant. The chain combines TRBV18 with TRBJ2-1; possibly TRBD1 or TRBD2 for D (5 bases each). In DNA, the CDR3 is TGTGCCAGCTCACCACCGAAAGGGGCGCCGGGGGAGCAGTTCTTC. Translated: CASSPPKGAPGEQFF.